This T cell receptor beta chain emerged from a study of T cell changes during pregnancy in multiple sclerosis. The CDR3 covers 15 residues. CDR1 is SGHNT and CDR2 is YYREEE in the germline V gene (reference sequence). The trim removed 4 bases at V and 2 bases at J, leaving 6 bases unmatched. Profiling relied on immunoSEQ multiplex PCR, and the TCRdb table lists in-frame clones only, not all of them. The sample includes 60,000 to 90,000 clones, around 91% of them seen just once. The chain recombines TRBV5-4 with TRBJ2-5; TRBD1 agrees at 9 bases. The input for sequencing was peripheral blood, taken before pregnancy. The source of this sequence is a female donor with multiple sclerosis, enrolled in a pregnancy study. The CDR3 region has the DNA TGTGCCAGCAGCCCACAGGGGGCGGGGCAAGAGACCCAGTACTTC. It encodes CASSPQGAGQETQYF.